The 25 T cell receptor beta chains below all came from one sample that was sequenced in a study of cytomegalovirus exposure and HLA in healthy donors. The PCR was carried out with 60 Vbeta primers and 13 Jbeta primers. Here immunoSEQ multiplex PCR was the method, and the copy in TCRdb shows in-frame clones only, minus some. This sample has around 120,000 clones, with approximately 80% found just once. The sequenced material came from PBMCs. The receptors here all came from a human donor in good health.

Concerning this clone itself: The sample holds other DNA sequences that translate to the same CDR3. DNA for the CDR3: TGTGCCAGCAGTGCGGGAGACACCGGGGAGCTGTTTTTT. Translation gives CASSAGDTGELFF. This sequence joins TRBV6-4 and TRBJ2-2, with a possible D match to TRBD2 (6 bases). The ends were cut back, 4 bases at V and 3 bases at J, with 6 bases in the middle. CDR1 and CDR2 (germline): MRHNA, SNTAGT. The CDR3 runs 13 residues.

V is TRBV5-1 and J is TRBJ1-3, with 7 bases lining up with TRBD1. The CDR3 loop spans 15 amino acids. The J segment lost 3 bases and the V segment lost 0 bases, leaving 3 bases of the junction unmatched. Germline lookup yields CDR1 SGHRS and CDR2 YFSETQ. CDR3: CASSLEGGNGNTIYF. The CDR3 nucleotides read TGCGCCAGCAGCTTGGAAGGGGGCAATGGAAACACCATATATTTT.

The chain links TRBV28 to TRBJ2-7; 10 nucleotides agree with TRBD2. The CDR3 is made up of 16 amino acids. Germline V lookup: CDR1 MDHEN, CDR2 SYDVKM. J was trimmed by 4 bases and V by 4 bases; bases with no gene match: 10. The CDR3 here is CASSYPQREGRYEQYF. CDR3 in DNA: TGTGCCAGCAGTTACCCTCAGCGGGAGGGCCGGTACGAGCAGTACTTC.

The V call is TRBV5-1, the J call TRBJ2-7; TRBD1 matches 7 bases. The CDR3 spans 14 residues. From germline, CDR1 is SGHRS and CDR2 YFSETQ. The V gene end was trimmed by 5 bases and the J gene end by 1 base; junction bases not matched to a gene: 6. The CDR3 nucleotides read TGCGCCAGCAGTTTTGACAGGGCTTCCTACGAGCAGTACTTC. Translation: CASSFDRASYEQYF.

In the case of this clone: One junction end does not reproduce the germline sequence, and a read error may be involved. The V and J genes are TRBV7-7 and TRBJ2-3, with 8 bases aligning to TRBD2. The CDR3 is made up of 15 amino acids. CDR1 and CDR2 from the germline V gene are SSHAT and FNYEAQ (reference sequence). CDR3 coding DNA: TGTGCTAGCAGCTTAGCGGGGACTAGCACAGATACGCAGTATTTT. Translation gives CASSLAGTSTDTQYF.

This clone was observed once. The rearrangement joins TRBV7-8 to TRBJ1-3; 9 nucleotides line up with TRBD1. The V segment lost 1 base and the J segment 9 bases; nucleotides outside the gene matches: 4. The germline V gene encodes CDR1 SGHVS and CDR2 FQNEAQ. The CDR3 is made up of 14 amino acids. CDR3: CASSLEQGASTIYF. CDR3 DNA: TGTGCCAGCAGCTTAGAACAGGGGGCAAGCACCATATATTTT.

Concerning this clone: The conserved closing phenylalanine or tryptophan is absent in this CDR3, likely reflecting a read error. The chain combines TRBV4-1 with TRBJ1-5; D possibly corresponds to TRBD1 (5 bases). The CDR3 loop spans 18 amino acids. V was trimmed by 4 bases and J by 0 bases, leaving 19 bases between them. From germline, CDR1 is MGHRA and CDR2 YSYEKL. The CDR3 DNA follows: TGCGCCAGCAGCCCCGGGACTGAGATTGCTTATAGCAATCAGCCCCAGCATCTT. Protein product: CASSPGTEIAYSNQPQHL.

The chain recombines TRBV2 with TRBJ2-3; D not resolved. CDR1 and CDR2 (germline): SNHLY, FYNNEI. CDR3 length: 15 residues. The V gene lost 3 bases and the J gene lost 0 bases, with 10 bases spanning the gap. This CDR3 reads CASSEWQTSTDTQYF. Here the CDR3 DNA reads TGTGCCAGCAGTGAGTGGCAGACTAGCACAGATACGCAGTATTTT.

The chain is built from TRBV5-1 and TRBJ2-7; 7 bases are a match to TRBD2. The CDR3 loop spans 14 amino acids. Looked up from germline, CDR1 is SGHRS and CDR2 is YFSETQ. Trimming cost V 0 bases and J 2 bases; bases outside gene matches: 2. The CDR3 is CASSLVGGAYEQYF. CDR3 DNA sequence: TGCGCCAGCAGCTTGGTTGGGGGGGCCTACGAGCAGTACTTC.

This clone appeared a single time. This rearrangement joins TRBV29-1 to TRBJ2-7; D is undetermined. V lost 0 bases, J lost 12 bases, and 9 bases lay in between. The CDR3 is 10 amino acids. CDR1 and CDR2 from the germline V gene are SQVTM and ANQGSEA. The CDR3 sequence: CSVEDRVRYF. CDR3 nucleotides: TGCAGCGTTGAAGATCGGGTCCGGTACTTC.

The V call is TRBV29-1, the J call TRBJ1-4; TRBD1 agrees at 8 bases. The trim removed 2 bases at V and 3 bases at J, leaving 8 bases unmatched. This CDR3 contains 16 residues. Germline loops: CDR1 SQVTM, CDR2 ANQGSEA. The CDR3 reads CSVEMAGGSSNEKLFF. In DNA form, the CDR3 reads TGCAGCGTTGAAATGGCAGGGGGCAGTTCTAATGAAAAACTGTTTTTT. The full variable domain, rest sourced from reference TRBV29-1 and TRBJ1-4, is SAVISQKPSRDICQRGTSLTIQCQVDSQVTMMFWYRQQPGQSLTLIATANQGSEATYESGFVIDKFPISRPNLTFSTLTVSNMSPEDSSIYLCSVEMAGGSSNEKLFFGSGTQLSVL.

The gene calls are TRBV18 and TRBJ2-5; a weak D match, TRBD2 (5 bases). The tail of the sequence fits TRBJ2-7 better, so the J call may be wrong. The CDR3 length is 13 residues. The germline CDR1 and CDR2 sequences are KGHSH and LQKENI. Here the CDR3 DNA reads TGTGCCAGCTCACCAGGGAGTCCGGGCGAGCAGTACTTC. It is translated as CASSPGSPGEQYF.

The J gene is TRBJ2-1, the V gene TRBV6-6; a possible D gene is TRBD2 (7 bases). The CDR3 has 15 amino acids. Germline V gene sequence: CDR1 MNHNY, CDR2 SVGAGI (reference sequence). The V gene lost 6 bases and the J gene lost 0 bases, with 12 bases spanning the gap. The chain's CDR3 is CASSLAGASYNEQFF. CDR3 DNA sequence: TGTGCCAGCAGCCTTGCGGGGGCCTCCTACAATGAGCAGTTCTTC.

The chain is built from TRBV7-8 and TRBJ1-2; 11 bases are a match to TRBD1. CDR3 length: 16 residues. The V and J ends lost 7 bases and 7 bases, in that order; junction bases with no gene match: 14. The germline V gene has CDR1 SGHVS and CDR2 FQNEAQ. CDR3: CASKTSSDRGRTGYTF. CDR3 sequence (DNA): TGTGCCAGCAAGACCTCGTCGGACAGGGGGCGAACTGGCTACACCTTC. The full variable domain, in which reference TRBV7-8 and TRBJ1-2 provide the parts outside the CDR3, is GAGVSQSPRYKVAKRGQDVALRCDPISGHVSLFWYQQALGQGPEFLTYFQNEAQLDKSGLPSDRFFAERPEGSVSTLKIQRTQQEDSAVYLCASKTSSDRGRTGYTFGSGTRLTVV.

With respect to this clone: One junction end disagrees with the germline gene, perhaps due to a read error. The chain uses TRBV6-5 and TRBJ1-2; D might be TRBD1 (6 bases). The V gene's germline CDR1 is MNHEY and CDR2 SVGAGI. This CDR3 region has 15 residues. CDR3 sequence (DNA): TGTGTCAGCAGCGGCGACAGGTTAGCTAACTATGGCTACACCTTC. Its protein product is CVSSGDRLANYGYTF.

On this clone itself: The sample contains more than one DNA sequence encoding this CDR3. The J gene is TRBJ2-1, the V gene TRBV7-9; 7 bases agree with TRBD2. The CDR3 length is 16 residues. Germline V gives CDR1 SEHNR, CDR2 FQNEAQ (reference sequence). The V and J ends lost 3 bases and 0 bases, in that order; junction bases with no gene match: 5. The CDR3 bases are TGTGCCAGCAGCTTCTCCAGCGGGACCTCCTACAATGAGCAGTTCTTC. It specifies CASSFSSGTSYNEQFF.

In this sample, this clone turned up a few times. The rearrangement uses TRBV11-3 and TRBJ2-7; D not resolved. V lost 5 bases, J lost 10 bases, and 15 bases lay in between. The germline CDR1 and CDR2 sequences are SGHNT and YENEEA. The CDR3 extends over 12 amino acids. CDR3 amino acids: CASSEPGRIQYF. In DNA, the CDR3 is TGTGCCAGCAGCGAACCAGGCAGGATACAGTACTTC.

This rearrangement joins TRBV7-9 to TRBJ1-6; D call uncertain. Deletions cut 5 bases from V and 10 bases from J, with 15 bases between. CDR1 and CDR2 (germline): SEHNR, FQNEAQ (reference sequence). The CDR3 is 14 residues long. CDR3 amino acids: CASSPTGDVSPLHF. The CDR3 DNA sequence: TGTGCCAGCAGCCCAACCGGGGATGTGTCACCCCTCCACTTT.

The chain joins TRBV6-1 to TRBJ1-1, with D tentatively TRBD1 (5 bases). The CDR3 totals 11 residues. Trimming removed 10 bases from V and 7 bases from J, with 13 bases in between. Germline V gives CDR1 MNHNS, CDR2 SASEGT. The CDR3 DNA reads TGTGCCACGGAGGGGCCTCGTGAAGCTTTCTTT. This translates into CATEGPREAFF.

The chain couples TRBV19 to TRBJ1-1; D not resolved. Germline V gene sequence: CDR1 LNHDA, CDR2 SQIVND (reference sequence). Trimming cost V 5 bases and J 2 bases, with 12 bases left between them. There are 14 residues in the CDR3. The CDR3 region has the DNA TGTGCCAGTAGTTGGTCACAGCCAAACACTGAAGCTTTCTTT. Translating it yields CASSWSQPNTEAFF.

This sequence joins TRBV10-1 and TRBJ2-1, with 8 bases lining up with TRBD2. CDR1 is WNHNN, CDR2 SYGVQD, per germline (reference sequence). J lost 5 bases, V lost 3 bases, and 6 bases had no gene match. The CDR3 is 15 residues long. The CDR3 DNA reads as TGCGCCAGCAGTGAATGGCGGGAGGTTAACAATGAGCAGTTCTTC. Its translation: CASSEWREVNNEQFF.

The rearrangement links TRBV18 to TRBJ1-1; D not certain. Germline lookup yields CDR1 KGHSH and CDR2 LQKENI. The V end lost 3 bases, the J end lost 4 bases, and 9 bases lay between the germline ends. The CDR3 is 13 residues long. The CDR3 spells CASSPSRSTEAFF. The CDR3 DNA follows: TGTGCCAGCTCACCGTCGCGTAGCACTGAAGCTTTCTTT.

This clone appeared a single time. The chain links TRBV19 to TRBJ1-5; TRBD1 matches 9 bases. Germline V gives CDR1 LNHDA, CDR2 SQIVND (reference sequence). J gave up 2 bases and V 6 bases, and 5 bases lay outside the gene matches. The CDR3 spans 15 residues. CDR3 in amino acids: CASSLRDRGNQPQHF. CDR3 in DNA: TGTGCCAGTAGCCTCCGGGACAGGGGCAATCAGCCCCAGCATTTT.

The rearrangement links TRBV7-9 to TRBJ2-1; D ambiguous. The germline V and J ends were trimmed by 1 base and 6 bases, with 7 bases remaining between them. The germline V gene has CDR1 SEHNR and CDR2 FQNEAQ (reference sequence). The CDR3 contains 13 residues. Here the CDR3 reads CASSLGGTNEQFF. The CDR3 DNA is TGTGCCAGCAGCTTAGGCGGTACCAATGAGCAGTTCTTC. Full variable domain (remainder filled in from reference TRBV7-9 and TRBJ2-1): DTGVSQNPRHKITKRGQNVTFRCDPISEHNRLYWYRQTLGQGPEFLTYFQNEAQLEKSRLLSDRFSAERPKGSFSTLEIQRTEQGDSAMYLCASSLGGTNEQFFGPGTRLTVL.

The chain employs TRBV7-9 and TRBJ2-5, with D possibly TRBD2 on 5 matching bases. Trimming took 2 bases from V and 4 from J, leaving 17 bases between them. Germline V gene lookup returns CDR1 SEHNR and CDR2 FQNEAQ (reference sequence). CDR3 length equals 16 residues. The CDR3 protein is CASSLMGVDFGETQYF. Written as DNA, the CDR3 is TGTGCCAGCAGCTTAATGGGAGTAGACTTTGGAGAGACCCAGTACTTC.